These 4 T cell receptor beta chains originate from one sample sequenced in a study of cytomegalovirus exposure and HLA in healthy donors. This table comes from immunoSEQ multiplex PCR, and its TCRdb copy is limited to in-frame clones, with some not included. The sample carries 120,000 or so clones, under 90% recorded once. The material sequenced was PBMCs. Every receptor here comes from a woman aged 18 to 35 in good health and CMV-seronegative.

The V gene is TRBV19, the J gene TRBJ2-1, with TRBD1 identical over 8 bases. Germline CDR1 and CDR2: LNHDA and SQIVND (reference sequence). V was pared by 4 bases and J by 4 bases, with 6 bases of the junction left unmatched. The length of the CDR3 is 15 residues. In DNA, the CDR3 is TGTGCCAGTAGTACTCGGACAGGGACATACAATGAGCAGTTCTTC. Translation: CASSTRTGTYNEQFF.

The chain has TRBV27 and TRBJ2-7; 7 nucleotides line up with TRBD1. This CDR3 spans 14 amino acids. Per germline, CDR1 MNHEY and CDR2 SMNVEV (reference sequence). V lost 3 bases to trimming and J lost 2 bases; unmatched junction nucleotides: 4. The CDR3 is CASSFLGTAYEQYF. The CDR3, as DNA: TGTGCCAGCAGTTTCCTTGGGACAGCCTACGAGCAGTACTTC.

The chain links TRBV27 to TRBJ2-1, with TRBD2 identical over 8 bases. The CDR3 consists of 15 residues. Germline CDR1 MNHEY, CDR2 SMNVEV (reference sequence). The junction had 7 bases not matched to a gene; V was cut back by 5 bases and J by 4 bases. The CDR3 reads CASSTGGPEYNEQFF. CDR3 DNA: TGTGCCAGCAGTACGGGAGGGCCGGAATACAATGAGCAGTTCTTC.

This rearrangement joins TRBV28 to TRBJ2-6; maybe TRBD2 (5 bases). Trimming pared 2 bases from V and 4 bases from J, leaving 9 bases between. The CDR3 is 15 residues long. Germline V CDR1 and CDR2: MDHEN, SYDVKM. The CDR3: CASSLRRRGANVLTF. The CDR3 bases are TGTGCCAGCAGTTTAAGGAGGAGAGGGGCCAACGTCCTGACTTTC. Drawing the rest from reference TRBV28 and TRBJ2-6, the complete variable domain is DVKVTQSSRYLVKRTGEKVFLECVQDMDHENMFWYRQDPGLGLRLIYFSYDVKMKEKGDIPEGYSVSREKKERFSLILESASTNQTSMYLCASSLRRRGANVLTFGAGSRLTVL.